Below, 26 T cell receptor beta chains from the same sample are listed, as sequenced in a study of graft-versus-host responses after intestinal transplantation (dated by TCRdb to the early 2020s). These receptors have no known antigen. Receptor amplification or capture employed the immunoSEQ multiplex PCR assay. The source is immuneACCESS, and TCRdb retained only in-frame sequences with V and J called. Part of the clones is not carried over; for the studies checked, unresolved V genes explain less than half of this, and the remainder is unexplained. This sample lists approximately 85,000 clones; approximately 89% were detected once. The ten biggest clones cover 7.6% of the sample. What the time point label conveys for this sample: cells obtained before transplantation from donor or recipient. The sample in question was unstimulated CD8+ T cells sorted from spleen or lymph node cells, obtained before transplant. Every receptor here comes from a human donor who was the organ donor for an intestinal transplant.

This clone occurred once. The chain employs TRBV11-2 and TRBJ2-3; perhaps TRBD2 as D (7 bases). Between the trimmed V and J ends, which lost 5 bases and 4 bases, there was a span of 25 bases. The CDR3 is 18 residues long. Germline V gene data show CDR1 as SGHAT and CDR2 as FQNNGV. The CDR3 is CASSLSPGGGHWADTQYF. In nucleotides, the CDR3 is TGTGCCAGCAGCCTAAGCCCTGGGGGGGGCCATTGGGCAGATACGCAGTATTTT.

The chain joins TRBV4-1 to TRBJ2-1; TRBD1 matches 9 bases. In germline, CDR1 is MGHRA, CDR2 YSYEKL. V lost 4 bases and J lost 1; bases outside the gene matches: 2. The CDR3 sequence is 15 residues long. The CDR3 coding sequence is TGCGCCAGCAGCCGGACAGGGGATTCCTACAATGAGCAGTTCTTC. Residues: CASSRTGDSYNEQFF.

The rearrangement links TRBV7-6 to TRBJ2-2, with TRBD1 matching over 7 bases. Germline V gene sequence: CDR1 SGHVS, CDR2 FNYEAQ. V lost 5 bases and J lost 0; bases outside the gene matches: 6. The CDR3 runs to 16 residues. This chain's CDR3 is CASSKTGETNTGELFF. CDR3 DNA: TGTGCCAGCAGCAAAACAGGGGAAACGAACACCGGGGAGCTGTTTTTT. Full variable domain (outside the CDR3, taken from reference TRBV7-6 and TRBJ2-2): GAGVSQSPRYKVTKRGQDVALRCDPISGHVSLYWYRQALGQGPEFLTYFNYEAQQDKSGLPNDRFSAERPEGSISTLTIQRTEQRDSAMYRCASSKTGETNTGELFFGEGSRLTVL.

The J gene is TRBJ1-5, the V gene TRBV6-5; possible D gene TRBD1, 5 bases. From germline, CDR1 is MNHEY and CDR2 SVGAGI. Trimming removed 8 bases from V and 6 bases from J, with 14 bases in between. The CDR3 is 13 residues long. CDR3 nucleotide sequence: TGTGCCAGCTCGGCAGGGCATGGTCAGCCCCAGCATTTT. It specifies CASSAGHGQPQHF.

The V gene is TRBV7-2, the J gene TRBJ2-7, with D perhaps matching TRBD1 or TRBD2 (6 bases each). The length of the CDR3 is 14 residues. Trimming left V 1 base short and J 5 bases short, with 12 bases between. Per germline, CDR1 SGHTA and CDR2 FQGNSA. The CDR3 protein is CASSLVVGGNEQYF. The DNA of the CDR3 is TGTGCCAGCAGCTTAGTTGTGGGGGGCAACGAGCAGTACTTC.

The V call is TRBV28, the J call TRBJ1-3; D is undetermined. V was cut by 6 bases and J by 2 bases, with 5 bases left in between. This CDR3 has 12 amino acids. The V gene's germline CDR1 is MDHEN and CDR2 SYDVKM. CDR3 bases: TGTGCCAGCAGCTTTCCTGGAAACACCATATATTTT. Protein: CASSFPGNTIYF.

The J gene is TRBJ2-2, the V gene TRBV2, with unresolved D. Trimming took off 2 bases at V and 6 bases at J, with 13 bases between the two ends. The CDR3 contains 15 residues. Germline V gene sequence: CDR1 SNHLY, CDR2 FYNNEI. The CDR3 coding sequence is TGTGCCAGCAGTGAACCTAGTCAGATGTCCGGGGAGCTGTTTTTT. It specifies CASSEPSQMSGELFF.

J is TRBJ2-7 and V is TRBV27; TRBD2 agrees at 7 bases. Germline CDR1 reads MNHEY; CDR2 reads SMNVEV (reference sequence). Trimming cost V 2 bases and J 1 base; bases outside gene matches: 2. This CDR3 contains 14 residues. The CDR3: CASSLSGVSYEQYF. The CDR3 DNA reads TGTGCCAGCAGTTTAAGCGGGGTTTCCTACGAGCAGTACTTC.

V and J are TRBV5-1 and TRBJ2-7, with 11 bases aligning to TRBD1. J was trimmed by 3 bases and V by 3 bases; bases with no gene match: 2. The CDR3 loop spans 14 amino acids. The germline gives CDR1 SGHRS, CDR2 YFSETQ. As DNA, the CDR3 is TGCGCCAGCAGCTCGGGACAGGGGGACTACGAGCAGTACTTC. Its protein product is CASSSGQGDYEQYF. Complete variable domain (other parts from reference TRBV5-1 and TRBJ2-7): KAGVTQTPRYLIKTRGQQVTLSCSPISGHRSVSWYQQTPGQGLQFLFEYFSETQRNKGNFPGRFSGRQFSNSRSEMNVSTLELGDSALYLCASSSGQGDYEQYFGPGTRLTVT.

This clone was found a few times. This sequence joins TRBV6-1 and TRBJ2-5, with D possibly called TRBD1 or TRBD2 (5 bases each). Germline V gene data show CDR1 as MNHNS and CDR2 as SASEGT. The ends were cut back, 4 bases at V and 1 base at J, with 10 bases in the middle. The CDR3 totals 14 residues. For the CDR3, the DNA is TGTGCCAGCAGTGGGGGGTCGCCCCAAGAGACCCAGTACTTC. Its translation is CASSGGSPQETQYF.

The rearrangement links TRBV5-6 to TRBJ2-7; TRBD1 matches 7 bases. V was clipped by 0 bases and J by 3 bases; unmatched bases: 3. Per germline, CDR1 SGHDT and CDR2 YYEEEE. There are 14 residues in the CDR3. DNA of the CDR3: TGTGCCAGCAGCTTGGGGGACAGCGACTACGAGCAGTACTTC. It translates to CASSLGDSDYEQYF.

CDR3 in amino acids: CASSQLQGVVGDEQFF. The CDR3 nucleotides are TGTGCCAGCAGCCAACTACAGGGGGTAGTTGGGGATGAGCAGTTCTTC. The V and J genes are TRBV7-9 and TRBJ2-1; TRBD1 matches 8 bases. V trimming: 5 bases; J trimming: 8 bases; junction bases outside the gene matches: 14. The CDR3 is 16 residues long. Germline V gene lookup returns CDR1 SEHNR and CDR2 FQNEAQ (reference sequence).

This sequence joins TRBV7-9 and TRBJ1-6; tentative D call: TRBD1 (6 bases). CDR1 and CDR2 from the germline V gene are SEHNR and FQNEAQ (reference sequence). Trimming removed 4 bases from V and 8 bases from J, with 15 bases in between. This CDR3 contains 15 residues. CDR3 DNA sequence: TGTGCCAGCAGCTGGCCGGGTGAGGGGGATTCACCCCTCCACTTT. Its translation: CASSWPGEGDSPLHF. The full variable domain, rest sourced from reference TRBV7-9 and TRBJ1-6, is DTGVSQNPRHKITKRGQNVTFRCDPISEHNRLYWYRQTLGQGPEFLTYFQNEAQLEKSRLLSDRFSAERPKGSFSTLEIQRTEQGDSAMYLCASSWPGEGDSPLHFGNGTRLTVT.

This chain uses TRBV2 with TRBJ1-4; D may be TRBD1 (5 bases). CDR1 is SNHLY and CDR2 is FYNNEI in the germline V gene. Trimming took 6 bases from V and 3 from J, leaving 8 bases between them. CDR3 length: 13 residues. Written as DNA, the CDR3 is TGTGCCAGCAGACAGGTTCCTAATGAAAAACTGTTTTTT. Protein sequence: CASRQVPNEKLFF.

The chain's CDR3 is CASSLFSGSNQPQHF. DNA of the CDR3: TGTGCCAGCAGTTTATTCTCAGGGAGCAATCAGCCCCAGCATTTT. V and J are TRBV27 and TRBJ1-5; D may be TRBD1 (5 bases). From germline, CDR1 is MNHEY and CDR2 SMNVEV (reference sequence). Trimming cost V 1 base and J 1 base, with 8 bases left between them. The CDR3 spans 15 residues.

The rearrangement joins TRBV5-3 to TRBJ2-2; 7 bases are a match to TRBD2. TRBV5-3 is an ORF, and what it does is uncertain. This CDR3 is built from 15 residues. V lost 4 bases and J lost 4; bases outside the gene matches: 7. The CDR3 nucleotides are TGTGCCAGAAGCCCCCGCGGGGGAGGCACCGGGGAGCTGTTTTTT. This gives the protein CARSPRGGGTGELFF.

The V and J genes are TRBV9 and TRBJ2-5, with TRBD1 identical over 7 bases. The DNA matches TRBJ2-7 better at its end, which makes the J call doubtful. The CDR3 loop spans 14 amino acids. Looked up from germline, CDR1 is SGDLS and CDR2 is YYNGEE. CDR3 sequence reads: CASSPWTGTYEQYF. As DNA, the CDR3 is TGTGCCAGCAGCCCCTGGACAGGTACCTACGAGCAGTACTTC.

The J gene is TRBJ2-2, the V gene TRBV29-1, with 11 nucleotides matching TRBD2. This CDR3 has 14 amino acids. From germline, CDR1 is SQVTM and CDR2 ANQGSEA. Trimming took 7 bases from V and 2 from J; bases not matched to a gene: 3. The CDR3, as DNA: TGCAGCGCGGGACTAGCGGATAACACCGGGGAGCTGTTTTTT. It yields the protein CSAGLADNTGELFF.

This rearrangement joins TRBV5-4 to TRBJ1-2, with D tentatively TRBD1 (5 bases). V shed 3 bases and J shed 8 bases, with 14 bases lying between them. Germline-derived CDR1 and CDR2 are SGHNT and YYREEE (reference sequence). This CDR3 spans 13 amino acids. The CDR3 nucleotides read TGTGCCAGCAGCTATGGGCAGGGCGGCGGCTACACCTTC. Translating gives CASSYGQGGGYTF.

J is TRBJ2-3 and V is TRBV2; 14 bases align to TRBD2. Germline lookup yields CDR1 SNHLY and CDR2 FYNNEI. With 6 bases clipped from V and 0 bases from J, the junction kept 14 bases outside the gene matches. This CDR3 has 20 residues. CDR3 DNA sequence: TGTGCCAGCAGCGGAGATCCTAGACTAGCGGGGGGGCTGAGCACAGATACGCAGTATTTT. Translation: CASSGDPRLAGGLSTDTQYF.

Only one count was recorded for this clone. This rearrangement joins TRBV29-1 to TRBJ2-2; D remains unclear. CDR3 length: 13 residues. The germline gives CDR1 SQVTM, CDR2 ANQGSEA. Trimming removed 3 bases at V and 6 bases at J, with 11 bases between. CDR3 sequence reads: CSVDPIGSGELFF. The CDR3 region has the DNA TGCAGCGTTGACCCAATTGGGTCCGGGGAGCTGTTTTTT.

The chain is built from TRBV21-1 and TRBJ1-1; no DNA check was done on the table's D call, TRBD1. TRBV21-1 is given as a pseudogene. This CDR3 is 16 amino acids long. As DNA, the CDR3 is TGTGCCAGCAGTCCCCGGACACCTTTTATGAACACTGAAGCTTTCTTT. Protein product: CASSPRTPFMNTEAFF.

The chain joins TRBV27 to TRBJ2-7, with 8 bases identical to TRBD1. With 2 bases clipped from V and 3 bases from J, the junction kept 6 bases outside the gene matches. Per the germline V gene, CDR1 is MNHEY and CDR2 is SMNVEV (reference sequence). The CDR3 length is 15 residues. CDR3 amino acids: CASSLLTGGSYEQYF. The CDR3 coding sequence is TGTGCCAGCAGTTTACTCACAGGGGGGAGCTACGAGCAGTACTTC.

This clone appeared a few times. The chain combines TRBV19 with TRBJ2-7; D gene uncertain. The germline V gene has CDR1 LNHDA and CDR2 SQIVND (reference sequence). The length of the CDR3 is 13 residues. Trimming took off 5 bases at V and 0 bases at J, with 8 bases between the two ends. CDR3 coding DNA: TGTGCCAGTAGTCTACGGACCTCCTACGAGCAGTACTTC. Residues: CASSLRTSYEQYF.

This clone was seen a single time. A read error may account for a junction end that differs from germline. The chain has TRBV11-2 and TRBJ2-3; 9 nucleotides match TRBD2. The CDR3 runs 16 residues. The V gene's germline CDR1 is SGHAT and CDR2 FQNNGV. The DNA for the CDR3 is TGTGCCAGCAGCTTAGCCGGGCGGGAGGGCACGGATACGCAGTATTTT. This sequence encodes CASSLAGREGTDTQYF. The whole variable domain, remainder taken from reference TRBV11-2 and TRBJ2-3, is EAGVAQSPRYKIIEKRQSVAFWCNPISGHATLYWYQQILGQGPKLLIQFQNNGVVDDSQLPKDRFSAERLKGVDSTLKIQPAKLEDSAVYLCASSLAGREGTDTQYFGPGTRLTVL.

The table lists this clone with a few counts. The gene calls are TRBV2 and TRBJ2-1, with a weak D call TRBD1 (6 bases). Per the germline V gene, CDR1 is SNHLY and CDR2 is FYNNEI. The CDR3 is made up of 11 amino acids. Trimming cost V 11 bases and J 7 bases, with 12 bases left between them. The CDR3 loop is CASNRENEQFF. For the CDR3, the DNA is TGTGCCTCCAACAGGGAGAATGAGCAGTTCTTC.